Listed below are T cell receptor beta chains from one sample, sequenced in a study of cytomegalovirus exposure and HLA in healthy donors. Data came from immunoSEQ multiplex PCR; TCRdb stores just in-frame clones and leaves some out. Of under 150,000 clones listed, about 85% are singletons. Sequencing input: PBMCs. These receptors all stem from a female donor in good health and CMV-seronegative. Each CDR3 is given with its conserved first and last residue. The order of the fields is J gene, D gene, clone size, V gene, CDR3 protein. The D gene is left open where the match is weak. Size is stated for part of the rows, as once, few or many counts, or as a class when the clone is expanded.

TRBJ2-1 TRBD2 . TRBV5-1 CASSLDAGGPNEQFF
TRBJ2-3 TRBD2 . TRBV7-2 CASSPGLAGDTDTQYF
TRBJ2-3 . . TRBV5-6 CASSLEVAVETDTQYF
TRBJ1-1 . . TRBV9 CASSVSPSNTEAFF
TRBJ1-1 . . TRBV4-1 CASSQGDVRGDGEAFF
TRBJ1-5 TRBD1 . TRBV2 CASSELGDRNQPQHF
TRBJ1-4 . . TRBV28 CASGEGLEEKLFF
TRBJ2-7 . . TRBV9 CASSAMDTDVYEQYF
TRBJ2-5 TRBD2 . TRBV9 CASSERLAGVETQYF
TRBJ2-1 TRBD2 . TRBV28 CAIARGGGGLNEQFF
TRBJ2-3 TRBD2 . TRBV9 CASSSRAGGTDTQYF
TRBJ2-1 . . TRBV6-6 CASSASPRGQFF
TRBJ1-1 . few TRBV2 CASRADRNTEAFF
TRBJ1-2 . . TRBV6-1 CASSSDSFPYGYTF
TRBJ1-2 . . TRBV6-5 CASRTSGFRGYTF
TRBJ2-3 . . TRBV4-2 CASSPLGTDTQYF
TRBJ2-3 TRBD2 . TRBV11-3 CASSSALAGGDTQYF
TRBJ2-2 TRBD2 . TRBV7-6 CASSPRVVAGGGGELFF
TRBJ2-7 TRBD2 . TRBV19 CASSSPGLAGATYEQYF
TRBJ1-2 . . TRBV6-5 CASRAGETNGYTF
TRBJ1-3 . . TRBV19 CASSMRGYGAGNTIYF
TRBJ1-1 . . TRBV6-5 CASSYYRGTEAFF
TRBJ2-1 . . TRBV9 CASSVASTYNEQFF
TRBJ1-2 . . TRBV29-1 CSVAYDRTYGYTF
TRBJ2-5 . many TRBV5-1 CASSASGRRQETQYF
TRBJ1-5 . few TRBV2 CASSALSTGFNQPQHF
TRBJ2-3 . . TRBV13 CASSDARGQYF
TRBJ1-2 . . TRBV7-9 CASSLALSNYGYTF
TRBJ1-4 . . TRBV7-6 CASSFQDGETNEKLFF
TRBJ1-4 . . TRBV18 CASSPGRTNEKLFF
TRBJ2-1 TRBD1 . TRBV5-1 CASSLAADRVEQFF
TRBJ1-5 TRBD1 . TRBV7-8 CASSKDRVQPQHF
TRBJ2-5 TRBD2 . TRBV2 CASSESGLGFQETQYF
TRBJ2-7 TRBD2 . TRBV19 CASSSGTSRYEQYF
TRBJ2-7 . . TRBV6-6 CASSWGGQAEQYF
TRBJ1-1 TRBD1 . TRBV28 CASSLLGQGETEAFF
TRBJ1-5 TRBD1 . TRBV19 CASSRGTGSVQPQHF
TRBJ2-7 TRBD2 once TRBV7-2 CASSLSSGEFYEQYF
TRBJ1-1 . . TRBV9 CASSVSSRQLNTEAFF
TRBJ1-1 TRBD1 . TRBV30 CAWSIQGARGGAFF